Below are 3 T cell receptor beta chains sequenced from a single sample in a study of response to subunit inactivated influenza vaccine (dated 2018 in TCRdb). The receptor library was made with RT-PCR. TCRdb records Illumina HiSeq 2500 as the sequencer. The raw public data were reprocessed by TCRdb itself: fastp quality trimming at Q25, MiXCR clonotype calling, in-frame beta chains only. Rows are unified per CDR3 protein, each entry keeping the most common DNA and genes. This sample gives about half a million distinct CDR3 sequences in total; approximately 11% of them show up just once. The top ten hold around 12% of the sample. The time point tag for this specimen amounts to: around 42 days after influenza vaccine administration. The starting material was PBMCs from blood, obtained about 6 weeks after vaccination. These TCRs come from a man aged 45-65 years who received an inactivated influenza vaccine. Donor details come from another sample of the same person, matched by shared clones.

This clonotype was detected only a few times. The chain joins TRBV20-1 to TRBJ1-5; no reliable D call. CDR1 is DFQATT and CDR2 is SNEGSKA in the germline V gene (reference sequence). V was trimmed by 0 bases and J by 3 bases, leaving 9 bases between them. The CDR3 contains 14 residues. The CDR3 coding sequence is TGCAGTGCTAGAGAAAGGGATTTCAATCAGCCCCAGCATTTT. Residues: CSARERDFNQPQHF.

The CDR3 is CASSLARLARPDTQYF. The CDR3 bases are TGTGCCAGCAGCCTAGCCCGGCTAGCACGTCCAGATACGCAGTATTTT. The chain carries TRBV11-2 and TRBJ2-3, with D tentatively TRBD2 (5 bases). The V gene's germline CDR1 is SGHAT and CDR2 FQNNGV. V gave up 5 bases and J gave up 4 bases, with 19 bases separating them. This CDR3 region has 16 residues.

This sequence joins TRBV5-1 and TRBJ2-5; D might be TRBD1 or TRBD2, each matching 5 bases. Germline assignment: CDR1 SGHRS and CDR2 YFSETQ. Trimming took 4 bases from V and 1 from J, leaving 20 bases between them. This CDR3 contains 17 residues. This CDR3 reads CASSPHPPGTAQETQYF. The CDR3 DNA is TGCGCCAGCAGCCCTCACCCCCCCGGGACGGCCCAAGAGACCCAGTACTTC.